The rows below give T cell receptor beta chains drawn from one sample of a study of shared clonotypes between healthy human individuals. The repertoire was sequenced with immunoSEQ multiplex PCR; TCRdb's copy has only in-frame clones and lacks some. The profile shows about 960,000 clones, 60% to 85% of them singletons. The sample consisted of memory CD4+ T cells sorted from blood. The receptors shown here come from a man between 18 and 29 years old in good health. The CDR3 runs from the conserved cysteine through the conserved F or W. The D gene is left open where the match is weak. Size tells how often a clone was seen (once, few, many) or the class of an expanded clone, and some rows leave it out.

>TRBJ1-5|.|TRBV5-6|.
CASSSGGRAQHF
TGTGCCAGCAGCTCGGGAGGTCGGGCCCAGCATTTT
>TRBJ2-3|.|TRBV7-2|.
CASSLVLASTDTQYF
TGTGCCAGCAGCTTAGTTCTAGCATCTACAGATACGCAGTATTTT
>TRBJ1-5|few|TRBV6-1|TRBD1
CASSPGTGDFPQHF
TGTGCCAGCAGTCCGGGGACAGGGGATTTTCCCCAGCATTTT
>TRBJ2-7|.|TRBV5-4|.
CASSLGGGSFVGEQYF
TGTGCCAGCAGCTTGGGGGGAGGATCCTTTGTGGGCGAGCAGTACTTC
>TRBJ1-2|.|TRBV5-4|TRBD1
CASSLGGQGSNYGYTF
TGTGCCAGCAGCTTGGGGGGACAGGGTTCTAACTATGGCTACACCTTC
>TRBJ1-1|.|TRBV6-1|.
CASRYLNTEAFF
TGTGCCAGCAGGTACTTGAACACTGAAGCTTTCTTT
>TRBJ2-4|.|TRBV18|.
CASSPPPAGAKNIQYF
TGTGCCAGCTCACCCCCCCCCGCAGGGGCCAAAAACATTCAGTACTTC
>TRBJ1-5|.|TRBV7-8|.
CASSYAEVNQPQHF
TGTGCCAGCAGCTACGCGGAGGTGAATCAGCCCCAGCATTTT
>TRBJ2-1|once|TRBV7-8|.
CASSLVGQHLVLSSDNEQFF
TGTGCCAGCAGCTTAGTTGGACAACATCTCGTCTTATCTAGCGACAATGAGCAGTTCTTC
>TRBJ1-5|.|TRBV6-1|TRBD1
CASRGTGANQPQHF
TGTGCCAGCAGAGGGACAGGGGCGAATCAGCCCCAGCATTTT
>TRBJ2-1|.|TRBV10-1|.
CASSRDFYNEQFF
TGCGCCAGCAGTCGGGACTTCTACAATGAGCAGTTCTTC
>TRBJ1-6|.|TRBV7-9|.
CASSLGSGRGNSPLHF
TGTGCCAGCAGCTTAGGTAGCGGCCGAGGGAACTCACCCCTCCACTTT
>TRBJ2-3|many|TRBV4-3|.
CASSQDVTGPILKTDTQYF
TGCGCCAGCAGCCAAGATGTGACGGGACCCATCCTAAAAACAGATACGCAGTATTTT
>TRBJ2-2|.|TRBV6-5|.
CASSSAGNTGELFF
TGTGCCAGCAGTTCGGCAGGGAACACCGGGGAGCTGTTTTTT
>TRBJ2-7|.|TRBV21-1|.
CAGQVGLAGGVQYF
TGTGCCGGGCAAGTGGGACTAGCGGGAGGGGTGCAGTACTTC
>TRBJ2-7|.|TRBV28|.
CASSFMGGTYEQYF
TGTGCCAGCAGTTTCATGGGGGGCACCTACGAGCAGTACTTC
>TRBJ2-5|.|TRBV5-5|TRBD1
CASSRSTGGSETQYF
TGTGCCAGCAGTCGTTCGACAGGGGGGTCGGAGACCCAGTACTTC
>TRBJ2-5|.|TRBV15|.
CATSREGRSGQETQYF
TGTGCCACCAGCAGAGAGGGTCGGAGTGGGCAAGAGACCCAGTACTTC
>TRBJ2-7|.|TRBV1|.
CTSSHSTSGGLDEQYF
TGCACCAGCAGTCATTCGACTAGCGGGGGCTTAGACGAGCAGTACTTC
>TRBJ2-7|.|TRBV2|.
CASRWDISYEQYF
TGTGCCAGCCGGTGGGACATCTCCTACGAGCAGTACTTC
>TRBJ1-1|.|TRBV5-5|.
CASSLDRVTEAFF
TGTGCCAGCAGCTTGGACAGGGTCACTGAAGCTTTCTTT
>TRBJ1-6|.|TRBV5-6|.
CASSLVPLPSLYNSPLHF
TGTGCCAGCAGCTTGGTCCCTTTGCCTTCTTTATATAATTCACCCCTCCACTTT
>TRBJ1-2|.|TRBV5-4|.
CASTLPGQGYGYTF
TGTGCCAGCACCCTGCCGGGGCAGGGCTATGGCTACACCTTC
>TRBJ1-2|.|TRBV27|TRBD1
CASSRQGPYGYTF
TGTGCCAGCAGCAGACAGGGTCCCTATGGCTACACCTTC